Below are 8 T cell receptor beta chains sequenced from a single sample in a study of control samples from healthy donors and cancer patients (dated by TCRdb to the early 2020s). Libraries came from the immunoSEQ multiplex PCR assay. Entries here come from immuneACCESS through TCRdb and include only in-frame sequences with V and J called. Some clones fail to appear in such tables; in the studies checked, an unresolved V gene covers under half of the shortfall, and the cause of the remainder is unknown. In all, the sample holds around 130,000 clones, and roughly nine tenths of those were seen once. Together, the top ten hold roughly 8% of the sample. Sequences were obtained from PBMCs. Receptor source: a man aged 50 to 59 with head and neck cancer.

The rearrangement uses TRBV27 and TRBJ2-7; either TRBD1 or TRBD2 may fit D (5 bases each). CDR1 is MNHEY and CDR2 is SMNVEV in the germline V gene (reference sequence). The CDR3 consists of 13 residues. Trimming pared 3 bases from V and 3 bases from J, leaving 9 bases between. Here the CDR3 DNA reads TGTGCCAGCAGTTTGAGGGGTTACTACGAGCAGTACTTC. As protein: CASSLRGYYEQYF.

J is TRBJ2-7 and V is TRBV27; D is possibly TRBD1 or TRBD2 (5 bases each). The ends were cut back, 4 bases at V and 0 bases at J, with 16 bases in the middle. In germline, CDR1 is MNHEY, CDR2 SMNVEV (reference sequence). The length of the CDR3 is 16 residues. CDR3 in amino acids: CASSSDGASSSYEQYF. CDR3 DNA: TGTGCCAGCAGTTCTGACGGGGCCTCGAGCTCCTACGAGCAGTACTTC.

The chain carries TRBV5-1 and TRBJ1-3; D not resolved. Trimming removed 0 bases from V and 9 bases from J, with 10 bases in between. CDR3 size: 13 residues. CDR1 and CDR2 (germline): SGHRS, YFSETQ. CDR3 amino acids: CASSLAQESTIYF. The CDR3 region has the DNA TGCGCCAGCAGCTTGGCCCAAGAAAGCACCATATATTTT.

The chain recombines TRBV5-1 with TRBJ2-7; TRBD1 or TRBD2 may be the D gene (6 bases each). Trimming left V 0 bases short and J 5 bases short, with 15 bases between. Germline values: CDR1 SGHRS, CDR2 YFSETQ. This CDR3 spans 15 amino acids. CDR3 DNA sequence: TGCGCCAGCAGCTTGGTAGGGGGGCGGTGGGACGAGCAGTACTTC. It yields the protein CASSLVGGRWDEQYF.

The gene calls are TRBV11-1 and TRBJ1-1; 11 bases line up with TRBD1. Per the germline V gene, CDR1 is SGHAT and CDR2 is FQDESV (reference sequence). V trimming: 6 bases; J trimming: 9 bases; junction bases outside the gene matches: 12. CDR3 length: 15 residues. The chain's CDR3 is CASRPRGQGVEKAFF. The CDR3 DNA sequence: TGTGCCAGCAGGCCGAGGGGACAGGGGGTTGAAAAAGCTTTCTTT.

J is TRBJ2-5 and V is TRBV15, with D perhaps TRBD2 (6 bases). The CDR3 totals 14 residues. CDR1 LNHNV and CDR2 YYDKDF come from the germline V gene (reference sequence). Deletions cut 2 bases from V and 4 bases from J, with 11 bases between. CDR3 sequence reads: CATSRLEGIETQYF. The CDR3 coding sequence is TGTGCCACCAGCAGACTGGAGGGGATAGAGACCCAGTACTTC.

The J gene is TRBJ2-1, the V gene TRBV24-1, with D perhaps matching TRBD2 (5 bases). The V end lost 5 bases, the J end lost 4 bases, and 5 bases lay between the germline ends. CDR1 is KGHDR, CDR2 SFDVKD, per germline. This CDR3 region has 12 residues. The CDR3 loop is CATSGLYNEQFF. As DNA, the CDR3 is TGTGCCACCAGTGGACTATACAATGAGCAGTTCTTC.

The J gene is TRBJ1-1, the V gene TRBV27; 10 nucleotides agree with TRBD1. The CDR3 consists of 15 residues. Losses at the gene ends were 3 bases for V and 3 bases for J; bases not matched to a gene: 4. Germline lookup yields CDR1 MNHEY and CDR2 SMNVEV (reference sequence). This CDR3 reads CASSLTGGKYTEAFF. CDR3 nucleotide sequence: TGTGCCAGCAGTTTGACAGGGGGCAAGTACACTGAAGCTTTCTTT.